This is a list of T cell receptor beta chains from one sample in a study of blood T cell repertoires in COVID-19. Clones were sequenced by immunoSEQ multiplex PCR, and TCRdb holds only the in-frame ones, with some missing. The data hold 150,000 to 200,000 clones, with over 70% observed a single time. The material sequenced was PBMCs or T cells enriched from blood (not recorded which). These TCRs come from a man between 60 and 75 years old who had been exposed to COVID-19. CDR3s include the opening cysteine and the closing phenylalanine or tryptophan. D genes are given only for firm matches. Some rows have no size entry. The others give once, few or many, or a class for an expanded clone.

CDR3aa: CASSLSGARETQYF; CDR3nt: TGTGCCAGCAGCTTAAGTGGGGCACGAGAGACCCAGTACTTC; abundance: .; d_gene: .; v_gene: TRBV7-3; j_gene: TRBJ2-5
CDR3aa: CASSLLRVLDTGELFF; CDR3nt: TGTGCCAGCAGCTTGCTCAGGGTACTTGACACCGGGGAGCTGTTTTTT; abundance: .; d_gene: .; v_gene: TRBV7-2; j_gene: TRBJ2-2
CDR3aa: CASSRDGTGNYGYTF; CDR3nt: TGCGCCAGCAGCCGCGATGGAACAGGGAACTATGGCTACACCTTC; abundance: .; d_gene: .; v_gene: TRBV5-1; j_gene: TRBJ1-2
CDR3aa: CASSDTRKSDTGELFF; CDR3nt: TGTGCCAGCAGTGATACCAGAAAATCCGACACCGGGGAGCTGTTTTTT; abundance: many; d_gene: .; v_gene: TRBV6-4; j_gene: TRBJ2-2
CDR3aa: CASSAGDRPNYGYTF; CDR3nt: TGTGCCAGTAGTGCCGGGGACAGACCAAACTATGGCTACACCTTC; abundance: .; d_gene: TRBD1; v_gene: TRBV19; j_gene: TRBJ1-2
CDR3aa: CASSLSGFQPQHF; CDR3nt: TGTGCCAGCAGTTTATCCGGGTTTCAGCCCCAGCATTTT; abundance: .; d_gene: .; v_gene: TRBV27; j_gene: TRBJ1-5
CDR3aa: CASKGRRQPQHF; CDR3nt: TGTGCCAGCAAAGGGAGGCGTCAGCCCCAGCATTTT; abundance: many; d_gene: .; v_gene: TRBV21-1; j_gene: TRBJ1-5
CDR3aa: CASSADRGMTEAFF; CDR3nt: TGTGCCAGCAGCGCGGACAGGGGAATGACTGAAGCTTTCTTT; abundance: .; d_gene: TRBD1; v_gene: TRBV11-2; j_gene: TRBJ1-1
CDR3aa: CASSPLPRGGGNQPQHF; CDR3nt: TGTGCCAGCAGTCCTCTTCCTCGGGGAGGGGGCAATCAGCCCCAGCATTTT; abundance: .; d_gene: .; v_gene: TRBV28; j_gene: TRBJ1-5
CDR3aa: CASSYPPGGRVQYF; CDR3nt: TGTGCCAGCAGTTACCCGCCCGGCGGGAGAGTCCAGTACTTC; abundance: .; d_gene: TRBD2; v_gene: TRBV6-2/TRBV6-3; j_gene: TRBJ2-5
CDR3aa: CASSAGISPLHF; CDR3nt: TGCGCCAGCAGTGCCGGGATCTCACCCCTCCACTTT; abundance: once; d_gene: .; v_gene: TRBV10-1; j_gene: TRBJ1-6
CDR3aa: CASSFDRGGYTF; CDR3nt: TGTGCCAGCAGTTTTGACAGAGGAGGCTACACCTTC; abundance: .; d_gene: .; v_gene: TRBV12-3/TRBV12-4; j_gene: TRBJ1-2
CDR3aa: CASSQGAAFYGYTF; CDR3nt: TGTGCCAGCAGCCAAGGGGCCGCCTTCTATGGCTACACCTTC; abundance: .; d_gene: .; v_gene: TRBV3-1/TRBV3-2; j_gene: TRBJ1-2
CDR3aa: CASSEWPGNTIYF; CDR3nt: TGTGCCAGCAGCGAATGGCCTGGAAACACCATATATTTT; abundance: once; d_gene: .; v_gene: TRBV6-4; j_gene: TRBJ1-3
CDR3aa: CASSESTGSGNTIYF; CDR3nt: TGTGCCAGCAGCGAATCGACAGGGTCAGGAAACACCATATATTTT; abundance: .; d_gene: TRBD1; v_gene: TRBV2; j_gene: TRBJ1-3
CDR3aa: CATSDPGTGVNQPQHF; CDR3nt: TGTGCCACCAGTGACCCCGGGACAGGGGTTAATCAGCCCCAGCATTTT; abundance: .; d_gene: TRBD1; v_gene: TRBV24-1; j_gene: TRBJ1-5
CDR3aa: CASRTDRGSRQPQHF; CDR3nt: TGTGCCAGCAGAACCGACAGGGGGTCTCGACAGCCCCAGCATTTT; abundance: .; d_gene: TRBD1; v_gene: TRBV6-5; j_gene: TRBJ1-5
CDR3aa: CASSAGTSGSGWDEQFF; CDR3nt: TGTGCCAGCAGCGCAGGGACTAGCGGCTCTGGGTGGGATGAGCAGTTCTTC; abundance: few; d_gene: TRBD2; v_gene: TRBV7-3; j_gene: TRBJ2-1
CDR3aa: CASSLAGTSGRAIRELFF; CDR3nt: TGTGCCAGCAGCTTGGCCGGGACTAGCGGGAGGGCAATCCGGGAGCTGTTTTTT; abundance: .; d_gene: TRBD2; v_gene: TRBV5-4; j_gene: TRBJ2-2
CDR3aa: CAGSWTGLGYEQYF; CDR3nt: TGTGCCGGGTCTTGGACAGGACTGGGTTACGAGCAGTACTTC; abundance: .; d_gene: .; v_gene: TRBV21-1; j_gene: TRBJ2-7
CDR3aa: CASSLGPGETQYF; CDR3nt: TGTGCCAGCAGCCTCGGACCGGGGGAGACCCAGTACTTC; abundance: .; d_gene: .; v_gene: TRBV14; j_gene: TRBJ2-5
CDR3aa: CASRISGFTDTQYF; CDR3nt: TGCGCCAGCAGGATTAGCGGATTCACAGATACGCAGTATTTT; abundance: .; d_gene: .; v_gene: TRBV10-2; j_gene: TRBJ2-3
CDR3aa: CASTLGPQGPYNEQFF; CDR3nt: TGTGCCAGTACCCTAGGGCCCCAGGGCCCCTACAATGAGCAGTTCTTC; abundance: many; d_gene: .; v_gene: TRBV19; j_gene: TRBJ2-1
CDR3aa: CASSWGGRLRLYEQYF; CDR3nt: TGTGCCAGCAGCTGGGGAGGCAGGTTGAGGTTATACGAGCAGTACTTC; abundance: .; d_gene: .; v_gene: TRBV11-3; j_gene: TRBJ2-7
CDR3aa: CASSTGGNSGNTIYF; CDR3nt: TGTGCCAGCAGTACAGGGGGAAACTCTGGAAACACCATATATTTT; abundance: .; d_gene: TRBD1; v_gene: TRBV3-1/TRBV3-2; j_gene: TRBJ1-3
CDR3aa: CASSPRGREGVSEQFF; CDR3nt: TGTGCCAGCAGCCCCCGGGGGCGGGAGGGGGTCAGTGAGCAGTTCTTC; abundance: .; d_gene: TRBD2; v_gene: TRBV7-9; j_gene: TRBJ2-1
CDR3aa: CASSDSEGQPQHF; CDR3nt: TGTGCCAGCAGTGACTCCGAGGGTCAGCCCCAGCATTTT; abundance: few; d_gene: .; v_gene: TRBV6-4; j_gene: TRBJ1-5
CDR3aa: CASSPRLAGTYNEQFF; CDR3nt: TGTGCCAGCAGCCCCCGGCTAGCGGGGACCTACAATGAGCAGTTCTTC; abundance: .; d_gene: TRBD2; v_gene: TRBV9; j_gene: TRBJ2-1
CDR3aa: CASSLAAGGLYEQYF; CDR3nt: TGTGCCAGCAGCTTGGCCGCAGGGGGTTTATACGAGCAGTACTTC; abundance: .; d_gene: TRBD1; v_gene: TRBV5-5; j_gene: TRBJ2-7
CDR3aa: CASRLDRAGNQPQHF; CDR3nt: TGTGCCAGCAGATTGGACAGGGCTGGCAATCAGCCCCAGCATTTT; abundance: .; d_gene: TRBD1; v_gene: TRBV7-2; j_gene: TRBJ1-5
CDR3aa: CASREGQGIQETQYF; CDR3nt: TGTGCCAGCAGGGAGGGACAGGGAATCCAAGAGACCCAGTACTTC; abundance: many; d_gene: TRBD1; v_gene: TRBV2; j_gene: TRBJ2-5
CDR3aa: CASSNRGYEQYF; CDR3nt: TGTGCCAGCAGCAACAGGGGGTACGAGCAGTACTTC; abundance: .; d_gene: TRBD1; v_gene: TRBV6-5; j_gene: TRBJ2-7
CDR3aa: CASRQGNWGRVYGYTF; CDR3nt: TGTGCCAGCAGGCAAGGGAATTGGGGGCGGGTCTATGGCTACACCTTC; abundance: once; d_gene: .; v_gene: TRBV7-2; j_gene: TRBJ1-2
CDR3aa: CAWSVLGTSTDTQYF; CDR3nt: TGTGCCTGGAGTGTACTTGGGACTAGCACAGATACGCAGTATTTT; abundance: .; d_gene: .; v_gene: TRBV30; j_gene: TRBJ2-3
CDR3aa: CASKTGYNSPLHF; CDR3nt: TGTGCCAGCAAGACGGGATATAATTCACCCCTCCACTTT; abundance: .; d_gene: .; v_gene: TRBV27; j_gene: TRBJ1-6
CDR3aa: CASSPFRTGVRAKNIQYF; CDR3nt: TGTGCCAGTAGTCCCTTCCGGACAGGGGTAAGAGCCAAAAACATTCAGTACTTC; abundance: few; d_gene: TRBD1; v_gene: TRBV19; j_gene: TRBJ2-4
CDR3aa: CASSNLGQGAQETQYF; CDR3nt: TGTGCCAGCAGCAACCTTGGACAGGGGGCGCAGGAGACCCAGTACTTC; abundance: .; d_gene: TRBD1; v_gene: TRBV27; j_gene: TRBJ2-5
CDR3aa: CASSASGTNPEAFF; CDR3nt: TGTGCCAGCAGCGCATCCGGGACTAATCCTGAAGCTTTCTTT; abundance: .; d_gene: .; v_gene: TRBV5-6; j_gene: TRBJ1-1
CDR3aa: CASSQQPSATNEKLFF; CDR3nt: TGTGCCAGCAGTCAACAGCCATCGGCAACTAATGAAAAACTGTTTTTT; abundance: .; d_gene: .; v_gene: TRBV9; j_gene: TRBJ1-4
CDR3aa: CASSIPQSIEQFF; CDR3nt: TGTGCCAGCTCAATCCCCCAGTCCATTGAGCAGTTCTTC; abundance: .; d_gene: .; v_gene: TRBV7-9; j_gene: TRBJ2-1
CDR3aa: CAWSARDRALYGYTF; CDR3nt: TGTGCCTGGAGTGCCCGCGACAGGGCTCTATATGGCTACACCTTC; abundance: .; d_gene: TRBD1; v_gene: TRBV30; j_gene: TRBJ1-2
CDR3aa: CSAAEYTDTQYF; CDR3nt: TGCAGCGCTGCGGAATACACAGATACGCAGTATTTT; abundance: .; d_gene: .; v_gene: TRBV29-1; j_gene: TRBJ2-3
CDR3aa: CASSSGGIIQFTEAFF; CDR3nt: TGTGCCAGCAGTTCAGGGGGTATAATTCAGTTCACTGAAGCTTTCTTT; abundance: .; d_gene: TRBD1; v_gene: TRBV6-5; j_gene: TRBJ1-1
CDR3aa: CASSSTSSNEQFF; CDR3nt: TGTGCCAGCAGTTCGACTAGCAGCAATGAGCAGTTCTTC; abundance: few; d_gene: TRBD2; v_gene: TRBV11-3; j_gene: TRBJ2-1
CDR3aa: CASSWGGYAGGLYEQYF; CDR3nt: TGTGCCAGCAGTTGGGGCGGGTATGCGGGAGGACTTTACGAGCAGTACTTC; abundance: .; d_gene: TRBD2; v_gene: TRBV28; j_gene: TRBJ2-7
CDR3aa: CASSGRGGTEAFF; CDR3nt: TGTGCCAGCAGTGGGCGGGGTGGCACTGAAGCTTTCTTT; abundance: .; d_gene: .; v_gene: TRBV6-2/TRBV6-3; j_gene: TRBJ1-1
CDR3aa: CASRTSGVHEQFF; CDR3nt: TGTGCCAGCAGGACCAGCGGAGTCCATGAGCAGTTCTTC; abundance: .; d_gene: .; v_gene: TRBV28; j_gene: TRBJ2-1
CDR3aa: CASSVGTSGSSYNEQFF; CDR3nt: TGTGCCAGCAGCGTAGGGACTAGCGGGAGTTCCTACAATGAGCAGTTCTTC; abundance: .; d_gene: TRBD2; v_gene: TRBV9; j_gene: TRBJ2-1
CDR3aa: CAISPRGGIQYF; CDR3nt: TGTGCCATCAGCCCGAGGGGAGGTATTCAGTACTTC; abundance: .; d_gene: .; v_gene: TRBV10-3; j_gene: TRBJ2-4
CDR3aa: CASSFSSGSINEQYF; CDR3nt: TGTGCCAGCAGCTTTTCTAGCGGGAGTATCAACGAGCAGTACTTC; abundance: .; d_gene: TRBD2; v_gene: TRBV9; j_gene: TRBJ2-7
CDR3aa: CASSRVGGRSTDTQYF; CDR3nt: TGCGCCAGCAGCCGCGTAGGGGGCCGAAGCACAGATACGCAGTATTTT; abundance: .; d_gene: TRBD1; v_gene: TRBV5-1; j_gene: TRBJ2-3
CDR3aa: CASSSRDFADTQYF; CDR3nt: TGTGCCAGCAGCTCAAGGGACTTCGCAGATACGCAGTATTTT; abundance: .; d_gene: .; v_gene: TRBV9; j_gene: TRBJ2-3
CDR3aa: CASSLGAGAGRFF; CDR3nt: TGTGCCAGCAGTTTAGGAGCGGGAGCGGGGCGGTTCTTC; abundance: .; d_gene: TRBD2; v_gene: TRBV12-3/TRBV12-4; j_gene: TRBJ2-1